The 32 T cell receptor beta chains listed next were all sequenced from one sample in a study of Graves' ophthalmopathy and Graves' hyperthyroidism. RNA transcripts served as template for amplifying TCR beta CDR3 sequences. The first-round RT-PCR employed HTBI primers together with the Qiagen OneStep RT-PCR kit. A multiplex PCR was then performed as the second round. Each CDR3 protein gets one entry after TCRdb re-called the multiplex PCR reads with MiXCR. The sample has approximately 380,000 distinct CDR3 sequences, under 25% seen once. Sequencing was done on a sample of peripheral blood. The source is a woman between 18 and 29 years old with stable Graves' hyperthyroidism.

The table lists this clonotype with a few counts. The chain is built from TRBV30 and TRBJ1-5, with 9 bases fitting TRBD1. V lost 5 bases, J lost 3 bases, and 5 bases stayed unmatched. This CDR3 comprises 14 residues. From germline, CDR1 is GTSNPN and CDR2 SVGIG (reference sequence). The CDR3 loop is CAWAGQGDNQPQHF. The CDR3 DNA reads TGTGCCTGGGCGGGACAGGGTGACAATCAGCCCCAGCATTTT.

This clonotype was seen ten or more times. The gene calls are TRBV20-1 and TRBJ1-5, with a tentative D call TRBD1 (5 bases). The germline V gene has CDR1 DFQATT and CDR2 SNEGSKA (reference sequence). This CDR3 comprises 18 residues. V was trimmed by 1 base and J by 4 bases, leaving 23 bases between them. The CDR3: CSARAPHGTGTLNQPQHF. The CDR3 DNA is TGCAGTGCTAGAGCTCCCCATGGGACTGGGACGTTGAATCAGCCCCAGCATTTT.

This clonotype came up a few times. The chain recombines TRBV6-2 or TRBV6-3 with TRBJ1-1; D not resolved. With 4 bases removed from V and 2 bases from J, the gap between germline ends came to 11 bases. Germline CDR1 and CDR2: MNHEY and SVGEGT. The CDR3 length is 14 residues. The CDR3 coding sequence is TGTGCCAGCAGTTCCCGATCAGTAAACACTGAAGCTTTCTTT. Protein: CASSSRSVNTEAFF.

This clonotype occurred many times. The CDR3, as DNA: TGTGCCAGCAGCCCTCCGGGGACTGAAGCTTTCTTT. It translates to CASSPPGTEAFF. The chain links TRBV3-1 to TRBJ1-1; no clear D. Germline V gene lookup returns CDR1 LGHDT and CDR2 YNNKEL (reference sequence). With 4 bases removed from V and 5 bases from J, the gap between germline ends came to 8 bases. CDR3 length: 12 amino acids.

As to this clonotype: A read error may produce the germline difference seen at one junction end. The chain uses TRBV20-1 and TRBJ1-1, with D perhaps matching TRBD1 (6 bases). This CDR3 spans 12 amino acids. Looked up from germline, CDR1 is DFQATT and CDR2 is SNEGSKA (reference sequence). CDR3 sequence reads: CSALDRNTDASF. CDR3 coding DNA: TGCAGTGCACTCGACAGGAACACTGATGCTTCCTTT.

This clonotype was detected many times. This chain links TRBV7-8 with TRBJ1-2, with D hard to call. There are 15 residues in the CDR3. The V gene lost 2 bases and the J gene lost 4 bases, with 14 bases spanning the gap. Germline V gene data show CDR1 as SGHVS and CDR2 as FQNEAQ. CDR3 sequence reads: CASSLLEGLGYGYTF. The CDR3 DNA sequence: TGTGCCAGCAGCTTACTGGAGGGATTGGGCTATGGCTACACCTTC.

This chain joins TRBV28 and TRBJ2-2; no firm D call. Germline CDR1 reads MDHEN; CDR2 reads SYDVKM. The length of the CDR3 is 13 residues. The V and J ends lost 6 bases and 3 bases respectively, with 8 bases between them. Written as DNA, the CDR3 is TGTGCCAGCAGACGGTGGGACACCGGGGAGCTGTTTTTT. Translating it yields CASRRWDTGELFF.

The table lists this clonotype with many counts. The V gene is TRBV2, the J gene TRBJ2-7; D might be TRBD2 (6 bases). V lost 6 bases, J lost 0 bases, and 15 bases lay in between. From germline, CDR1 is SNHLY and CDR2 FYNNEI. This CDR3 has 15 residues. CDR3 loop: CASSALAGGSYEQYF. Written as DNA, the CDR3 is TGTGCCAGCAGCGCACTAGCTGGCGGCTCCTACGAGCAGTACTTC.

Many counts were recorded for this clonotype. The J gene is TRBJ1-2, the V gene TRBV11-2; the D gene is possibly TRBD1 (6 bases). Per germline, CDR1 SGHAT and CDR2 FQNNGV. V was trimmed by 5 bases and J by 6 bases, leaving 19 bases between them. The CDR3 has 15 residues. This CDR3 reads CASSPVGRGHDGYTF. The CDR3, as DNA: TGTGCCAGCAGCCCTGTTGGCAGGGGTCATGATGGCTACACCTTC.

V is TRBV3-1 and J is TRBJ1-6, with D possibly matching TRBD1 (6 bases). With 2 bases removed from V and 9 bases from J, the gap between germline ends came to 14 bases. Germline CDR1 and CDR2: LGHDT and YNNKEL (reference sequence). The CDR3 runs to 15 residues. The CDR3 sequence: CASSQPGQAFSPLHF. CDR3 nucleotide sequence: TGTGCCAGCAGCCAACCGGGACAAGCCTTTTCACCCCTCCACTTT.

This clonotype was picked up many times. This chain connects TRBV15 to TRBJ1-1, with D tentatively TRBD1 (6 bases). Germline CDR1 and CDR2: LNHNV and YYDKDF (reference sequence). This CDR3 region has 15 residues. Trimming took off 2 bases at V and 2 bases at J, with 12 bases between the two ends. The CDR3 DNA is TGTGCCACCAGCAGATCTACAGGGATTAACACTGAAGCTTTCTTT. Its translation: CATSRSTGINTEAFF.

This clonotype showed up just a few times. The chain uses TRBV20-1 and TRBJ1-2; 7 positions agree with TRBD1. After removal of 7 bases from V and 8 bases from J, the junction contained 7 bases not matched to a gene. From germline, CDR1 is DFQATT and CDR2 SNEGSKA (reference sequence). CDR3 length equals 11 residues. CDR3: CSVKDRDGYTF. The DNA for the CDR3 is TGCAGTGTTAAAGACAGGGACGGCTACACCTTC.

This clonotype came up many times. The chain has TRBV29-1 and TRBJ2-2, with D uncertain. Germline lookup yields CDR1 SQVTM and CDR2 ANQGSEA. V was trimmed by 4 bases and J by 4 bases, leaving 10 bases between them. There are 13 residues in the CDR3. CDR3 region: CSVGGFITGELFF. CDR3 DNA sequence: TGCAGCGTTGGGGGTTTTATCACCGGGGAGCTGTTTTTT.

The rearrangement uses TRBV6-5 and TRBJ2-7; 8 nucleotides match TRBD2. V shed 0 bases, J shed 0 bases, and the junction held 4 bases outside the gene matches. CDR1 MNHEY and CDR2 SVGAGI come from the germline V gene. This CDR3 region has 16 residues. CDR3 sequence reads: CASSYSESGSSYEQYF. The CDR3 DNA follows: TGTGCCAGCAGTTACTCGGAAAGCGGGAGCTCCTACGAGCAGTACTTC.

This clonotype appeared a few times. The chain carries TRBV19 and TRBJ2-7; TRBD2 matches at 8 bases. Trimming cost V 3 bases and J 2 bases; bases outside gene matches: 3. This CDR3 has 14 amino acids. Germline lookup yields CDR1 LNHDA and CDR2 SQIVND (reference sequence). As DNA, the CDR3 is TGTGCCAGTAGTATCCCGGGACTAGCCTACGAGCAGTACTTC. Amino acid sequence: CASSIPGLAYEQYF.

There are many counts of this clonotype. CDR3 sequence (DNA): TGTGCCACCAGCAGAGGAACAGGGGAGGGAGAGACCCAGTACTTC. Protein: CATSRGTGEGETQYF. The chain recombines TRBV15 with TRBJ2-5, with D perhaps given as TRBD1 or TRBD2 (7 bases each). In germline, CDR1 is LNHNV, CDR2 YYDKDF (reference sequence). The CDR3 is 15 residues long. V shed 1 base and J shed 4 bases, with 13 bases lying between them.

The chain has TRBV2 and TRBJ1-1; 8 nucleotides line up with TRBD1. With V trimmed by 6 bases and J by 8 bases, 11 bases remained unmatched. This CDR3 contains 14 residues. Germline V lookup: CDR1 SNHLY, CDR2 FYNNEI. CDR3 region: CASSLIGQGGEAFF. In nucleotides, the CDR3 is TGTGCCAGCAGCTTAATCGGACAGGGAGGAGAAGCTTTCTTT. The variable domain in full, completed from reference TRBV2 and TRBJ1-1, reads EPEVTQTPSHQVTQMGQEVILRCVPISNHLYFYWYRQILGQKVEFLVSFYNNEISEKSEIFDDQFSVERPDGSNFTLKIRSTKLEDSAMYFCASSLIGQGGEAFFGQGTRLTVV.

This clonotype was counted ten times or more. It may be a read error: a sequence one base away is much more abundant. V gene TRBV28 combines with J gene TRBJ1-2; a weak D match, TRBD1 (5 bases). V was trimmed by 6 bases and J by 5 bases, leaving 10 bases between them. CDR1 is MDHEN, CDR2 SYDVKM, per germline. The length of the CDR3 is 12 residues. CDR3 sequence (DNA): TGTGCCAGCAGACTTCGGGGGTATGGCTACACCTTC. As protein: CASRLRGYGYTF.

This CDR3 is CASSVGGDRATYEQYF. The DNA of the CDR3 is TGTGCCAGCAGTGTTGGGGGGGACAGGGCTACCTACGAGCAGTACTTC. This chain uses TRBV6-1 with TRBJ2-7; the match to TRBD1 covers 9 bases. V trimming: 4 bases; J trimming: 2 bases; junction bases outside the gene matches: 9. The length of the CDR3 is 16 residues. The germline CDR1 and CDR2 sequences are MNHNS and SASEGT.

This clonotype was detected many times. The chain employs TRBV6-2 or TRBV6-3 and TRBJ1-2; no definite D call. The CDR3 totals 11 residues. Germline V gene sequence: CDR1 MNHEY, CDR2 SVGEGT. The V and J ends lost 8 bases and 8 bases respectively, with 12 bases between them. The CDR3 nucleotides read TGTGCCAGCTCCCTCGGGAAGGGCTACACCTTC. The encoded protein is CASSLGKGYTF.

This clonotype was seen many times. V and J are TRBV25-1 and TRBJ2-5, with D unresolved. The length of the CDR3 is 14 residues. V lost 5 bases and J lost 5, with 15 bases in between. The germline V gene has CDR1 MGHDK and CDR2 SYGVNS. The CDR3 DNA sequence: TGTGCCAGCAGTTCTTCCCGTGGTATGGAGACCCAGTACTTC. It specifies CASSSSRGMETQYF.

This clonotype was counted many times. The chain recombines TRBV19 with TRBJ2-7; either TRBD1 or TRBD2 may fit D (5 bases each). The V gene's germline CDR1 is LNHDA and CDR2 SQIVND (reference sequence). Trimming took 8 bases from V and 1 from J, leaving 18 bases between them. The CDR3 covers 15 residues. CDR3 DNA: TGTGCCAGTCGGGATGGGACCCGATTATCCTACGAGCAGTACTTC. Amino acid sequence: CASRDGTRLSYEQYF.

In this sample, this clonotype turned up many times. The chain is built from TRBV5-1 and TRBJ1-2; maybe TRBD1 (5 bases). The CDR3 runs to 13 residues. Per the germline V gene, CDR1 is SGHRS and CDR2 is YFSETQ. The germline V and J ends were trimmed by 0 bases and 6 bases, with 9 bases remaining between them. The CDR3: CASSLGDGDGYTF. The CDR3 region has the DNA TGCGCCAGCAGCTTGGGGGACGGGGATGGCTACACCTTC.

This clonotype was counted at least ten times. V usage is TRBV6-1 and J usage is TRBJ2-7; 12 bases map to TRBD1. The CDR3 is made up of 15 amino acids. Trimming took 8 bases from V and 3 from J; bases not matched to a gene: 8. Germline V CDR1 and CDR2: MNHNS, SASEGT. The CDR3 DNA sequence: TGTGCCAGCGGGACAGGGGGCGCGACCCACTACGAGCAGTACTTC. Its translation: CASGTGGATHYEQYF.

The sample holds many counts of this clonotype. The chain joins TRBV30 to TRBJ2-2; D is possibly TRBD2 (6 bases). Per the germline V gene, CDR1 is GTSNPN and CDR2 is SVGIG (reference sequence). V was trimmed by 3 bases and J by 3 bases, leaving 14 bases between them. The CDR3 loop spans 15 amino acids. CDR3 coding DNA: TGTGCCTGGAGCTCAAGGAGGGAGGACACCGGGGAGCTGTTTTTT. As protein: CAWSSRREDTGELFF.

This clonotype was observed a handful of times. This chain uses TRBV4-1 with TRBJ1-2; D call uncertain. This CDR3 contains 16 residues. Per germline, CDR1 MGHRA and CDR2 YSYEKL. V was trimmed by 0 bases and J by 8 bases, leaving 19 bases between them. The CDR3 loop is CASSQDFGTGREGYTF. The CDR3 DNA follows: TGCGCCAGCAGCCAAGATTTTGGTACCGGGAGGGAAGGCTACACCTTC.

This clonotype was recorded at least ten times. V gene TRBV6-5 combines with J gene TRBJ1-2; D unresolved. With 6 bases removed from V and 8 bases from J, the gap between germline ends came to 16 bases. This CDR3 has 13 residues. In germline, CDR1 is MNHEY, CDR2 SVGAGI. The chain's CDR3 is CASSPIGSNGYTF. The CDR3 DNA reads as TGTGCCAGCAGCCCCATTGGATCGAACGGCTACACCTTC.

This clonotype was observed at least ten times. One end of the junction does not line up with germline, which may come from a read error. The V call is TRBV6-5, the J call TRBJ2-7; 9 bases are a match to TRBD1. The CDR3 spans 13 residues. CDR1 and CDR2 (germline): MNHEY, SVGAGI. The CDR3: CASSYNSRDRVIF. CDR3 DNA: TGTGCCAGCAGTTACAACTCACGGGACAGGGTTATTTTC.

This clonotype has a count of ten or more. This sequence joins TRBV5-1 and TRBJ2-5; tentative D call: TRBD2 (6 bases). CDR1 is SGHRS and CDR2 is YFSETQ in the germline V gene. CDR3 length equals 14 residues. V lost 2 bases and J lost 2, with 10 bases in between. The DNA for the CDR3 is TGCGCCAGCAGCTTTTCCGGGAGACAAGAGACCCAGTACTTC. Amino acid sequence: CASSFSGRQETQYF.

This clonotype showed up many times. The chain joins TRBV12-3 or TRBV12-4 to TRBJ2-7; 8 bases fit TRBD1. V lost 5 bases, J lost 5 bases, and 11 bases stayed unmatched. The CDR3 contains 15 residues. As DNA, the CDR3 is TGTGCCAGCAGTCTTCGGACAGGGTGGGTCAACGAGCAGTACTTC. As protein: CASSLRTGWVNEQYF.

This clonotype was observed many times. The chain links TRBV5-5 to TRBJ2-5; D uncertain. Trimming pared 4 bases from V and 2 bases from J, leaving 15 bases between. The length of the CDR3 is 15 residues. From germline, CDR1 is SGHKS and CDR2 YYEKEE (reference sequence). In DNA, the CDR3 is TGTGCCAGCAGCGCAGGTGCGAGTGAACAAGAGACCCAGTACTTC. Residues: CASSAGASEQETQYF.

The genes are TRBV20-1 and TRBJ2-2; the match to TRBD2 covers 14 bases. V dropped 1 base and J dropped 8; count of bases not matched to a gene: 12. The CDR3 loop spans 18 amino acids. Looked up from germline, CDR1 is DFQATT and CDR2 is SNEGSKA (reference sequence). This CDR3 is CSARAGLAGATSPGELFF. DNA of the CDR3: TGCAGTGCTAGAGCGGGACTAGCGGGAGCTACCTCACCGGGGGAGCTGTTTTTT.